This TCR beta chain was documented in a study of T cell responses to AZD1222 COVID-19 vaccine. Findings of the study overall: Donors in the cohort were predominantly white British and more often female, and clonal diversity was possibly underestimated. In all cases, repertoires were sampled only after the peak T cell response.

Unmatched junction bases numbered 4, after V lost 4 bases and J lost 7 bases. Germline V gene sequence: CDR1 PRHDT, CDR2 FYEKMQ (reference sequence). This CDR3 has 15 residues. The repertoire was sequenced with immunoSEQ multiplex PCR; TCRdb's copy has only in-frame clones and lacks some. This sample has approximately 60,000 clones, with roughly three quarters found just once. Worth noting for this clone: Antigen: not known.

The chain links TRBV13 to TRBJ2-1; 13 nucleotides agree with TRBD2. The sequences come from peripheral blood, collected on day 0 of AZD1222 vaccination. This sequence was found in an adult in good health. CDR3 amino acids: CASSSRTSGGNEQFF. In nucleotides, the CDR3 is TGTGCCAGCAGCTCTCGGACTAGCGGGGGAAATGAGCAGTTCTTC.